This T cell receptor beta chain came from a study of blood T cell repertoires in COVID-19. Looking at the study overall: T cells, B-cell-depleted T cells, or PBMCs supplied cDNA or gDNA.

Profiled with immunoSEQ multiplex PCR; TCRdb holds only in-frame clones, not every one. The table has 300,000 to 400,000 clones, 90% to 95% seen once. All enrollees were about 18 to 95 years old and from roughly 22 US areas. Allocation to cohorts depended on clinical history reported by the participants. Germline V gene sequence: CDR1 LGHNA, CDR2 YNFKEQ. V was clipped by 4 bases and J by 1 base; unmatched bases: 15. This CDR3 comprises 19 residues. The J gene is TRBJ2-3, the V gene TRBV4-2; 9 positions agree with TRBD2. The source of this sequence is a woman aged 25 to 39 who had been exposed to COVID-19. Material: PBMCs or T cells enriched from blood (not recorded which). In DNA, the CDR3 is TGTGCCAGCAGCCGATCCGGGACTAGCCCCTCCCCGGGCACAGATACGCAGTATTTT. Protein sequence: CASSRSGTSPSPGTDTQYF.